The entry below describes one T cell receptor beta chain. Its antigen is currently unknown. This record belongs to a study of post-analysis software for immune sequencing data. The study, taken as a whole, reports: Higher frequency in patients than in controls was seen for roughly five TRBV segments, with TRBV5-6, TRBV5-1 and TRBV20-1 among them. Relative to controls, patients with multiple sclerosis showed significantly lower normalized Chao1 diversity.

The CDR3 is made up of 12 amino acids. Germline-derived CDR1 and CDR2 are SGDLS and YYNGEE. V trimming: 3 bases; J trimming: 7 bases; junction bases outside the gene matches: 1. The library was made from cDNA and included unique molecular identifiers. Input populations of about 1 to 11 million T cells gave rise to 500,000 to 600,000 cDNA molecules. TCRdb redid the calling of the PCR reads with MiXCR, one entry per CDR3 protein. The sample has about 430,000 distinct CDR3 sequences; about 39% are singletons. The rearrangement uses TRBV9 and TRBJ2-1; TRBD2 matches 7 bases. Sequencing was done on a sample of blood. The receptor was isolated from a girl aged 2 to 9 with multiple sclerosis. CDR3: CASSGSGNEQFF. The CDR3 bases are TGTGCCAGCAGCGGTAGCGGGAATGAGCAGTTCTTC. The full variable domain, with the rest looked up from reference TRBV9 and TRBJ2-1, is DSGVTQTPKHLITATGQRVTLRCSPRSGDLSVYWYQQSLDQGLQFLIQYYNGEERAKGNILERFSAQQFPDLHSELNLSSLELGDSALYFCASSGSGNEQFFGPGTRLTVL.